Given below is one TCR beta chain in context. V lost 6 bases and J 1 base, leaving 9 bases between the germline ends. Germline CDR1 and CDR2: MDHEN and SYDVKM. The CDR3 length is 14 residues. UMIs and a universal primer site were added when TCR cDNA was made by 5'RACE template switching. From the 5' RACE reads, TCRdb called clonotypes with MiXCR, one entry per CDR3 protein. Of hundreds of thousands of distinct CDR3 sequences listed, around 3.6% are singletons. This sample was taken from a study of T cells after yellow fever vaccination. Sequencing was performed on PBMCs, taken on the day of the yellow fever booster vaccination. This chain uses TRBV28 with TRBJ2-2; the D gene is possibly TRBD1 (6 bases). This clonotype originated in a man in his late teens or twenties who received the YFV17D yellow fever vaccine. Written as DNA, the CDR3 is TGTGCCAGCAGGACGACAGGGAACACCGGGGAGCTGTTTTTT. This codes for CASRTTGNTGELFF.